The 20 T cell receptor beta chains below all came from one sample that was sequenced in a study of cytomegalovirus exposure and HLA in healthy donors (dated by TCRdb to 2017 to 2019). The library was made by the immunoSEQ multiplex PCR assay. TCRdb mirrors the immuneACCESS table, restricted to in-frame sequences. Some clones are absent from its copies; in checked studies, under half trace to an unresolved V gene, and the reason for the others is unknown. The sample table contains tens of thousands of clones; only one count was recorded for 90% of them. The ten largest clones capture approximately 1.1% of the sample. Sequences were obtained from PBMCs. These TCRs come from a young man in good health and CMV-seronegative.

The CDR3 DNA reads TGTGCCAGCAGCGTAGCTGGGGGCCCCCTCCAGTACTTC. Amino acid sequence: CASSVAGGPLQYF. V is TRBV9 and J is TRBJ2-5, with D possibly matching TRBD1 (6 bases). This CDR3 has 13 residues. The V and J ends lost 0 bases and 10 bases respectively, with 13 bases between them. Per germline, CDR1 SGDLS and CDR2 YYNGEE.

This clone has a single count. The V call is TRBV27, the J call TRBJ2-7, with 13 bases identical to TRBD2. The CDR3 consists of 14 residues. The germline V gene encodes CDR1 MNHEY and CDR2 SMNVEV (reference sequence). V lost 8 bases and J lost 5; bases outside the gene matches: 6. The CDR3 nucleotides read TGTGCCAGCCGGGGACTAGCGGGAAACGACGAGCAGTACTTC. It is translated as CASRGLAGNDEQYF.

The chain couples TRBV5-1 to TRBJ2-7; 9 bases match TRBD1. The germline gives CDR1 SGHRS, CDR2 YFSETQ. The CDR3 has 15 amino acids. Germline trimming cut 3 bases from V and 1 base from J; bases unmatched to any gene: 5. The CDR3 nucleotides read TGCGCCAGCAGCTCTCGTGGGACAGGGTCCTACGAGCAGTACTTC. It is translated as CASSSRGTGSYEQYF.

V usage is TRBV14 and J usage is TRBJ2-3; D gene uncertain. The CDR3 is 14 amino acids. Trimming took off 6 bases at V and 2 bases at J, with 12 bases between the two ends. From germline, CDR1 is SGHDN and CDR2 FVKESK. DNA of the CDR3: TGTGCCAGCAGTACTCTCCGTCTCACAGATACGCAGTATTTT. As protein: CASSTLRLTDTQYF.

This clone was detected once. The chain employs TRBV11-2 and TRBJ2-7; D possibly corresponds to TRBD2 (6 bases). V was shortened by 5 bases and J by 0 bases, with 8 bases between the two germline ends. Germline loops: CDR1 SGHAT, CDR2 FQNNGV. This CDR3 comprises 13 residues. The CDR3 DNA reads TGTGCCAGCAGCCCGGGGGTCTCCTACGAGCAGTACTTC. Protein: CASSPGVSYEQYF.

This clone was seen just once. The rearrangement links TRBV7-2 to TRBJ2-2; D is unclear. The V gene lost 1 base and the J gene lost 7 bases, with 10 bases spanning the gap. The CDR3 sequence is 14 residues long. CDR1 is SGHTA and CDR2 is FQGNSA in the germline V gene. In DNA, the CDR3 is TGTGCCAGCAGCTTAGGATTACTAAACGGGGAGCTGTTTTTT. Translated: CASSLGLLNGELFF.

The J gene is TRBJ2-5, the V gene TRBV9, with 8 bases matching TRBD1. The junction had 7 bases not matched to a gene; V was cut back by 7 bases and J by 2 bases. The CDR3 spans 14 residues. Germline V gene lookup returns CDR1 SGDLS and CDR2 YYNGEE. CDR3 loop: CASAKGQGQETQYF. CDR3 nucleotide sequence: TGTGCCAGCGCCAAAGGACAGGGTCAAGAGACCCAGTACTTC.

V gene TRBV28 combines with J gene TRBJ2-2; 10 bases align to TRBD1. The CDR3 covers 16 residues. CDR1 and CDR2 from the germline V gene are MDHEN and SYDVKM. Trimming removed 8 bases from V and 2 bases from J; junction bases left unmatched: 8. The DNA for the CDR3 is TGTGCCAGCCGGGACAGGGGTGTTCCAAACACCGGGGAGCTGTTTTTT. Residues: CASRDRGVPNTGELFF.

The rearrangement uses TRBV27 and TRBJ2-7; 8 bases map to TRBD2. Germline CDR1 and CDR2: MNHEY and SMNVEV (reference sequence). This CDR3 has 15 amino acids. After removal of 2 bases from V and 5 bases from J, the junction contained 8 bases not matched to a gene. Here the CDR3 reads CASSLAGGLPDEQYF. In DNA, the CDR3 is TGTGCCAGCAGTTTAGCGGGAGGTCTTCCGGACGAGCAGTACTTC.

The V and J genes are TRBV28 and TRBJ2-5; 7 bases map to TRBD1. Germline CDR1 and CDR2: MDHEN and SYDVKM. V was pared by 5 bases and J by 4 bases, with 10 bases of the junction left unmatched. There are 15 residues in the CDR3. This chain's CDR3 is CASSNTGVRRETQYF. CDR3 sequence (DNA): TGTGCCAGCAGTAATACAGGGGTTAGAAGAGAGACCCAGTACTTC.

This chain connects TRBV10-3 to TRBJ2-7; D is ambiguous. V was shortened by 5 bases and J by 6 bases, with 17 bases between the two germline ends. CDR1 is ENHRY and CDR2 is SYGVKD in the germline V gene. The CDR3 covers 14 residues. In nucleotides, the CDR3 is TGTGCCATCAGTTTTCGGAACATACGAGGCGAGCAGTACTTC. This codes for CAISFRNIRGEQYF.

The chain combines TRBV2 with TRBJ2-3; 12 nucleotides match TRBD2. Germline CDR1 SNHLY, CDR2 FYNNEI. This CDR3 is built from 15 residues. The V gene end was trimmed by 7 bases and the J gene end by 4 bases; junction bases not matched to a gene: 6. CDR3 sequence (DNA): TGTGCCAGCAAAAAGACTAGCGGGAGTCCAGATACGCAGTATTTT. It codes for CASKKTSGSPDTQYF.

This clone was detected only once. The genes are TRBV29-1 and TRBJ2-5, with D tentatively TRBD2 (5 bases). Trimming took off 4 bases at V and 4 bases at J, with 16 bases between the two ends. The CDR3 is 14 amino acids. In germline, CDR1 is SQVTM, CDR2 ANQGSEA. The CDR3 is CSVVRGRELETQYF. The DNA for the CDR3 is TGCAGCGTTGTTCGCGGTAGGGAGCTAGAGACCCAGTACTTC. Filled out from reference TRBV29-1 and TRBJ2-5, the complete variable domain reads SAVISQKPSRDICQRGTSLTIQCQVDSQVTMMFWYRQQPGQSLTLIATANQGSEATYESGFVIDKFPISRPNLTFSTLTVSNMSPEDSSIYLCSVVRGRELETQYFGPGTRLLVL.

V gene TRBV21-1 combines with J gene TRBJ2-1; whether TRBD1, the table's D call, matches the DNA was not checked. TRBV21-1 is noted as a pseudogene. The CDR3 covers 14 residues. The CDR3 spells CASSRDRGINEQFF. The DNA for the CDR3 is TGTGCCAGCAGCAGGGACAGGGGAATCAATGAGCAGTTCTTC.

V gene TRBV2 combines with J gene TRBJ2-5, with a possible D match to TRBD2 (6 bases). V lost 3 bases to trimming and J lost 3 bases, with 14 bases between them. The CDR3 sequence is 15 residues long. Germline CDR1 SNHLY, CDR2 FYNNEI. The CDR3 region is CASSDLGGREETQYF. CDR3 bases: TGTGCCAGCAGTGACCTGGGAGGCAGGGAAGAGACCCAGTACTTC.

The J gene is TRBJ2-7, the V gene TRBV6-5; 10 nucleotides align to TRBD2. Trimming at V came to 5 bases and at J to 6 bases, leaving 7 bases not matched to a gene. This CDR3 region has 14 residues. Germline V lookup: CDR1 MNHEY, CDR2 SVGAGI. The CDR3, as DNA: TGTGCCAGCAGTAAACCGGGACTAGCGAGCGAGCAGTACTTC. This codes for CASSKPGLASEQYF.

This rearrangement joins TRBV7-3 to TRBJ2-1; D might be TRBD2 (6 bases). The germline V gene has CDR1 SGHTA and CDR2 FQGTGA. The CDR3 consists of 14 residues. The germline V and J ends were trimmed by 6 bases and 4 bases, with 13 bases remaining between them. The CDR3 region is CASSRDWGYNEQFF. The CDR3 coding sequence is TGTGCCAGCAGTCGGGACTGGGGGTACAATGAGCAGTTCTTC.

Here the CDR3 reads CASSPLWSSYNEQFF. CDR3 DNA sequence: TGTGCCAGCAGCCCTTTGTGGAGCTCCTACAATGAGCAGTTCTTC. V gene TRBV11-3 combines with J gene TRBJ2-1; D remains unclear. The CDR3 is 15 residues long. Looked up from germline, CDR1 is SGHNT and CDR2 is YENEEA. V was pared by 5 bases and J by 0 bases, with 11 bases between.

This clone was picked up one time. DNA for the CDR3: TGCGCCAGCAGCCAAGAGGGCGAAGACTACGAGCAGTACTTC. Its protein is CASSQEGEDYEQYF. The chain uses TRBV4-1 and TRBJ2-7, with unresolved D. CDR1 MGHRA and CDR2 YSYEKL come from the germline V gene. The CDR3 sequence is 14 residues long. V was clipped by 0 bases and J by 3 bases, with 9 bases between them.

The V gene is TRBV6-1, the J gene TRBJ2-7; 8 positions match TRBD1. The germline gives CDR1 MNHNS, CDR2 SASEGT. V lost 4 bases, J lost 0 bases, and 8 bases stayed unmatched. The length of the CDR3 is 16 residues. CDR3 in amino acids: CASSVTTGAFSYEQYF. The CDR3 DNA reads TGTGCCAGCAGTGTAACGACAGGGGCCTTCTCCTACGAGCAGTACTTC.